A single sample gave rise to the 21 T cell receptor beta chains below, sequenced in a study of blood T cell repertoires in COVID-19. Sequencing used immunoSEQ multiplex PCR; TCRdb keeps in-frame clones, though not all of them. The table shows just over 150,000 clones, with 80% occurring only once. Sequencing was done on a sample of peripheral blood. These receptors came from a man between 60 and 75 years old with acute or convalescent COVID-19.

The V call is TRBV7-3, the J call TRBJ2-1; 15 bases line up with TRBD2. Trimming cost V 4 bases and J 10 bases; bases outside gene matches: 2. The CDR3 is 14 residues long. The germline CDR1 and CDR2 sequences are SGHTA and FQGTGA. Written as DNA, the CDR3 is TGTGCCAGCAGCTCGGGACTAGCGGGAGGCGAGCAGTTCTTC. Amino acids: CASSSGLAGGEQFF.

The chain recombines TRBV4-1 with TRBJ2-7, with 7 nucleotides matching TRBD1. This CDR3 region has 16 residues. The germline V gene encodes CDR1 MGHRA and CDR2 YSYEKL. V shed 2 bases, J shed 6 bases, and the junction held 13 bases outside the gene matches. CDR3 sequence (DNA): TGCGCCAGCAGCCAACGCAAAGGGGGCGTTTTGGTCGAGCAGTACTTC. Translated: CASSQRKGGVLVEQYF.

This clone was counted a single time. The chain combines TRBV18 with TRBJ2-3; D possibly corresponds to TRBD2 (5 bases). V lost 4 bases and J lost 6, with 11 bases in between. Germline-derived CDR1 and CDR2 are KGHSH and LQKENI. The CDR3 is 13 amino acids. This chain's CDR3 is CASSRRSGDTQYF. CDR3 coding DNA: TGTGCCAGCTCACGGAGATCGGGGGATACGCAGTATTTT.

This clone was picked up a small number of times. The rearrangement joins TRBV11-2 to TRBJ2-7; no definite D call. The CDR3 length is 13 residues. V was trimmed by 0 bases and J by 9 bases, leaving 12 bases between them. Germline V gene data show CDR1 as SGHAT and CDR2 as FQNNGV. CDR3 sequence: CASSLELLSAQYF. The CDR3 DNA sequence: TGTGCCAGCAGCTTAGAACTCTTGAGTGCGCAGTACTTC.

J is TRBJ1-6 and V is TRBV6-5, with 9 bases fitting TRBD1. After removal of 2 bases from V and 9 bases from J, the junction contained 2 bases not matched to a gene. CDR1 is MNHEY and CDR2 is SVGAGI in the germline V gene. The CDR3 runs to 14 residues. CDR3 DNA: TGTGCCAGCAGTTACGCGGACAGGGGTTCACCCCTCCACTTT. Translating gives CASSYADRGSPLHF.

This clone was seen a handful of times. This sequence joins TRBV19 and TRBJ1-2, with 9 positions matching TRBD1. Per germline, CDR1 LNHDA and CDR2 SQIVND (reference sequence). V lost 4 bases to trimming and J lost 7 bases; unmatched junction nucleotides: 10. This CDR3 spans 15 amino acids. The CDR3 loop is CASSNLPGQGAGYTF. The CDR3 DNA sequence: TGTGCCAGTAGTAACCTTCCGGGACAGGGTGCTGGCTACACCTTC.

CDR3 in amino acids: CASSLREIVGGSEQFF. The DNA for the CDR3 is TGTGCCAGCAGCTTACGTGAGATAGTGGGAGGGAGTGAGCAGTTCTTC. This sequence joins TRBV7-9 and TRBJ2-1; TRBD2 aligns across 7 bases. The CDR3 totals 16 residues. V dropped 2 bases and J dropped 9; count of bases not matched to a gene: 13. CDR1 SEHNR and CDR2 FQNEAQ come from the germline V gene (reference sequence).

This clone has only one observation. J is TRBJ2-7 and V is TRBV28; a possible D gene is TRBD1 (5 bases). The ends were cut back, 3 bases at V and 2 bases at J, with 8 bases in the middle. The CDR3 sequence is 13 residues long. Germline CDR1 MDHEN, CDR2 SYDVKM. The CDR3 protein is CASSLQGTYEQYF. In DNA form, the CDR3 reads TGTGCCAGCAGTTTGCAGGGTACCTACGAGCAGTACTTC.

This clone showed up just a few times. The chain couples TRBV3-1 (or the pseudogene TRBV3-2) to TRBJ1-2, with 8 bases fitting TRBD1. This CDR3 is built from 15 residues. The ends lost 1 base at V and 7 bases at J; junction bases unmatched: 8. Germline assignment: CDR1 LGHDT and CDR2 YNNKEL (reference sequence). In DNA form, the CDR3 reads TGTGCCAGCAGCCAAGCCGGACAGGGAAGCGGTGGCTACACCTTC. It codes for CASSQAGQGSGGYTF.

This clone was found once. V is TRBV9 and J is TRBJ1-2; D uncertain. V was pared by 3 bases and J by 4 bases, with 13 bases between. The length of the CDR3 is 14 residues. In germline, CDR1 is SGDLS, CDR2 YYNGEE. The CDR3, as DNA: TGTGCCAGCAGCGCCAATGAGGCGAGCTATGGCTACACCTTC. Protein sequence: CASSANEASYGYTF.

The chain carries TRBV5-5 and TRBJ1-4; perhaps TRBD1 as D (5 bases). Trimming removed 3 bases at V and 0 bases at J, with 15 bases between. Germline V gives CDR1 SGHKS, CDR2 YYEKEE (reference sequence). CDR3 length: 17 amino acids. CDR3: CASSWDDSAATNEKLFF. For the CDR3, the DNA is TGTGCCAGCAGCTGGGATGACAGTGCAGCAACTAATGAAAAACTGTTTTTT. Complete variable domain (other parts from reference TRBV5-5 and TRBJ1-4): DAGVTQSPTHLIKTRGQQVTLRCSPISGHKSVSWYQQVLGQGPQFIFQYYEKEERGRGNFPDRFSARQFPNYSSELNVNALLLGDSALYLCASSWDDSAATNEKLFFGSGTQLSVL.

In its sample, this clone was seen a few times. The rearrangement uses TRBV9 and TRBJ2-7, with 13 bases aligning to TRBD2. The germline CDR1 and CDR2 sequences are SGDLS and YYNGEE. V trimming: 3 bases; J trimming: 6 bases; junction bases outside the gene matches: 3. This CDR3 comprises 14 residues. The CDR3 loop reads CASSALAGGPEQYF. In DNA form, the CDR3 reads TGTGCCAGCAGCGCACTAGCGGGAGGGCCCGAGCAGTACTTC.

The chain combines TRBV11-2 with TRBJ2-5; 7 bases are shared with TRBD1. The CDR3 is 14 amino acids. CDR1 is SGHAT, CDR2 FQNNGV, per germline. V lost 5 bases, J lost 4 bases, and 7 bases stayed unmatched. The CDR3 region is CASSVSTGPETQYF. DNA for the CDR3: TGTGCCAGCAGCGTCTCGACAGGGCCAGAGACCCAGTACTTC.

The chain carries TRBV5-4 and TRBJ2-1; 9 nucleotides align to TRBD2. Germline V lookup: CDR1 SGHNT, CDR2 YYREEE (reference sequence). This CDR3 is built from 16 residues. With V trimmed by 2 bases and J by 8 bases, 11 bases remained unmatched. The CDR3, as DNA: TGTGCCAGCAGCTTCCTAGGGCGCGGGGGGGCCGATGAGCAGTTCTTC. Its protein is CASSFLGRGGADEQFF.

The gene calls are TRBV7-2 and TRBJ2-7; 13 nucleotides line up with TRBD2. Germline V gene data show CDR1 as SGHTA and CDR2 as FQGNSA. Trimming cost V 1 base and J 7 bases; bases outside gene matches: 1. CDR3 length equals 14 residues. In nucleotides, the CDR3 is TGTGCCAGCAGCTTAGTGACTAGCGGGGGGGAGCAGTACTTC. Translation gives CASSLVTSGGEQYF.

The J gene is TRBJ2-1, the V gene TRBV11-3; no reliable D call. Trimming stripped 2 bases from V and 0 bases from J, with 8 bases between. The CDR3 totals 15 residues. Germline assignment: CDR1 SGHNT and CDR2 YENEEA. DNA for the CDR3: TGTGCCAGCAGCTTACGGTCTAGCTCCTACAATGAGCAGTTCTTC. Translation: CASSLRSSSYNEQFF.

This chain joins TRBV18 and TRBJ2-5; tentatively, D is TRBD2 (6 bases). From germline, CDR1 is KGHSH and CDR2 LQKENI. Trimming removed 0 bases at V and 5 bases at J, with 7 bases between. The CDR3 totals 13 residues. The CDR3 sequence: CASSPPAGETQYF. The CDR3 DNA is TGTGCCAGCTCACCACCGGCGGGGGAGACCCAGTACTTC.

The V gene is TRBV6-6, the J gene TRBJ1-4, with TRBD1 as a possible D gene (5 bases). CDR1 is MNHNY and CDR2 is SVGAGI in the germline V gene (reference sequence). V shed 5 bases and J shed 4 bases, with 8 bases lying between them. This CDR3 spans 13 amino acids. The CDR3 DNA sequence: TGTGCCAGCAGTGACAGTAATAATGAAAAACTGTTTTTT. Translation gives CASSDSNNEKLFF.

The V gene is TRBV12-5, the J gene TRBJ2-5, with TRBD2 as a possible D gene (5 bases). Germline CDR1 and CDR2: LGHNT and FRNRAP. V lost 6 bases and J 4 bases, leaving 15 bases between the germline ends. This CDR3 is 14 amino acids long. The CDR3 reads CASGDRGLGETQYF. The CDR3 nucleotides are TGTGCTAGTGGCGACCGCGGGCTGGGAGAGACCCAGTACTTC.

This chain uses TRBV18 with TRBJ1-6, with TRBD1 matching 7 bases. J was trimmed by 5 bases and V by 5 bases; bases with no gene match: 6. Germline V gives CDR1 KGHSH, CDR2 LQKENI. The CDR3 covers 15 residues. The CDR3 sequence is CASSAQGLDNSPLHF. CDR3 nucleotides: TGTGCCAGCTCAGCACAGGGGCTCGATAATTCACCCCTCCACTTT.

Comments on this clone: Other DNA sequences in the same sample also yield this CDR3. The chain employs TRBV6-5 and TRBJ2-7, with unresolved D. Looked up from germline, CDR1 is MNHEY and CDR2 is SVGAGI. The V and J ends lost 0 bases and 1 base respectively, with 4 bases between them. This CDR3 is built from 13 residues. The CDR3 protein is CASSYSRSYEQYF. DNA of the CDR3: TGTGCCAGCAGTTACTCGAGGTCCTACGAGCAGTACTTC.